This T cell receptor beta chain was identified during a study of identical twins' blood T cells. Whole-study context: About 6 alpha and six beta libraries together yielded tens of millions of reads. Study findings and constraints: Top TCRbeta clonotypes were shared more with twin than unrelated donors.

A single record per CDR3 protein comes from TCRdb applying MiXCR to the 5' RACE reads. The profile shows fewer than 450,000 distinct CDR3 sequences, roughly 30% of them singletons. Germline values: CDR1 MNHNY, CDR2 SVGAGI (reference sequence). CDR3 length equals 14 residues. Regarding this clonotype: Its cognate antigen is unknown. An end of the junction differs from the germline gene, which may be a read error.

The receptor was isolated from a woman aged 18 to 55 in good health. What was sequenced was PBMCs. The chain joins TRBV6-6 to TRBJ2-1; TRBD1 aligns across 8 bases. CDR3 protein: CASIQGAGYDEQFF. CDR3 DNA: TGTGCCAGCATTCAGGGGGCGGGCTACGATGAGCAGTTCTTC.